This T cell receptor beta chain was found in a study of T cell responses to AZD1222 COVID-19 vaccine. The repertoire was sequenced with immunoSEQ multiplex PCR; TCRdb's copy has only in-frame clones and lacks some. The sample holds more than 110,000 clones, 70% to 90% seen once. Germline trimming cut 4 bases from V and 3 bases from J; bases unmatched to any gene: 3. The CDR3 contains 12 residues. Germline CDR1 is SQVTM and CDR2 is ANQGSEA. This specimen was peripheral blood, taken on day 0 of AZD1222 vaccination. This clonotype originated in an adult in good health. The chain recombines TRBV29-1 with TRBJ2-7; 7 bases align to TRBD1. For the CDR3, the DNA is TGCAGCGTTGGACAGGGTAACTACGAGCAGTACTTC. This encodes CSVGQGNYEQYF.